This T cell receptor (beta chain) was sequenced in a study of blood T cell repertoires in COVID-19. Study in general: Samples came from the United States, Italy and Spain, spanning acute and convalescent COVID-19. T cells, B-cell-depleted T cells, or PBMCs supplied cDNA or gDNA.

Source study methods: Scientists estimated how many nucleated cells there were by amplifying reference gene primers. Sequencing used immunoSEQ multiplex PCR; TCRdb keeps in-frame clones, though not all of them. For V, J and clone size, that table is used; D and trimming come from the DNA. The data contain roughly 70,000 clones, more than 65% of them singletons. Germline CDR1 MDHEN, CDR2 SYDVKM. V lost 5 bases and J lost 7; bases outside the gene matches: 8. The CDR3 sequence is 15 residues long. The chain links TRBV28 to TRBJ1-6; 7 nucleotides line up with TRBD1. The source is a human donor in a cohort sampled during active COVID-19. The specimen was peripheral blood. CDR3 sequence (DNA): TGTGCCAGCAGTCCCGCCGGGACAGCCAATTCACCCCTCCACTTT. As protein: CASSPAGTANSPLHF.